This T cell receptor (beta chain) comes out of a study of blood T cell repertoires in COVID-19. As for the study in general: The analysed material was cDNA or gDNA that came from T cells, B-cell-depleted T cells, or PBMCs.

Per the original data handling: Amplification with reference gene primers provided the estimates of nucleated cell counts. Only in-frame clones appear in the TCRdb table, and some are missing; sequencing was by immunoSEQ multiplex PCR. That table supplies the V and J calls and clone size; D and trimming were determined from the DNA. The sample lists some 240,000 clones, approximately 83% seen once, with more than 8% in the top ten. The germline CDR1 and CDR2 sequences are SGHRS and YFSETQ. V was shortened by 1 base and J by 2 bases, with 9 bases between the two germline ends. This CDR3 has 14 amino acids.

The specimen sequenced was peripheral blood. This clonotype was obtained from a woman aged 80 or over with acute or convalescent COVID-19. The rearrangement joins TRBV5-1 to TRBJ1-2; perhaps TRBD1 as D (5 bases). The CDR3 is CASSLLGENYGYTF. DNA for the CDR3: TGCGCCAGCAGCTTGTTAGGGGAAAACTATGGCTACACCTTC.